The 32 T cell receptor beta chains below come from one sample, sequenced in a study of OX40 agonist ivuxolimab in advanced cancers. The protocol was immunoSEQ multiplex PCR, while the TCRdb copy is restricted to in-frame clones and leaves out a portion. The sample carries some 110,000 clones, approximately 90% recorded once. The sample in question was CD4+ or CD8+ T cells sorted from blood, obtained in a trial of the OX40 agonist ivuxolimab. The receptor source for this set is an adult with an advanced solid tumor such as melanoma, head and neck, liver or kidney cancer.

This rearrangement joins TRBV11-2 to TRBJ1-1, with 7 bases aligning to TRBD1. Trimming took 5 bases from V and 1 from J; bases not matched to a gene: 7. This CDR3 has 15 residues. Germline CDR1 reads SGHAT; CDR2 reads FQNNGV. CDR3 amino acids: CASSLPRGGNTEAFF. The DNA of the CDR3 is TGTGCCAGCAGCCTACCCAGGGGGGGGAACACTGAAGCTTTCTTT.

This chain uses TRBV6-1 with TRBJ1-5; D not resolved. The CDR3 totals 12 residues. The germline gives CDR1 MNHNS, CDR2 SASEGT. V gave up 6 bases and J gave up 1 base, with 4 bases separating them. The DNA for the CDR3 is TGTGCCAGCAGCGACAGCAATCAGCCCCAGCATTTT. Its protein product is CASSDSNQPQHF.

V usage is TRBV7-6 and J usage is TRBJ1-6; D not certain. V lost 3 bases to trimming and J lost 9 bases, with 12 bases between them. Germline assignment: CDR1 SGHVS and CDR2 FNYEAQ. The CDR3 sequence is 14 residues long. The CDR3 DNA reads as TGTGCCAGCAGCTTGGGCCAGAGACCTTCACCCCTCCACTTT. This codes for CASSLGQRPSPLHF.

This chain joins TRBV25-1 and TRBJ2-5; D call uncertain. CDR3 length: 13 amino acids. CDR1 is MGHDK and CDR2 is SYGVNS in the germline V gene. V dropped 8 bases and J dropped 1 base, with 11 bases sitting between them. The CDR3 loop reads CASVRSPQETQYF. The CDR3 DNA sequence: TGTGCCAGCGTCCGGAGCCCCCAAGAGACCCAGTACTTC.

J is TRBJ1-1 and V is TRBV30; no reliable D call. The V gene's germline CDR1 is GTSNPN and CDR2 SVGIG (reference sequence). V shed 3 bases and J shed 5 bases, with 10 bases lying between them. The CDR3 spans 12 residues. CDR3 sequence reads: CAWRFPATEAFF. In nucleotides, the CDR3 is TGTGCCTGGAGATTTCCCGCGACTGAAGCTTTCTTT.

V and J are TRBV6-6 and TRBJ1-2; the match to TRBD1 covers 7 bases. Germline V gives CDR1 MNHNY, CDR2 SVGAGI (reference sequence). V lost 5 bases to trimming and J lost 3 bases; unmatched junction nucleotides: 6. CDR3 length: 14 amino acids. CDR3 residues: CASSNRQGHYGYTF. The CDR3 bases are TGTGCCAGCAGTAACCGACAGGGCCACTATGGCTACACCTTC.

The V gene is TRBV29-1, the J gene TRBJ1-1, with D hard to call. The V gene's germline CDR1 is SQVTM and CDR2 ANQGSEA. The CDR3 runs 11 residues. Trimming removed 6 bases at V and 7 bases at J, with 12 bases between. The CDR3 spells CSVGNTREAFF. The CDR3 bases are TGCAGCGTGGGTAACACACGTGAAGCTTTCTTT.

This chain uses TRBV7-2 with TRBJ2-7, with 11 bases fitting TRBD2. CDR1 and CDR2 from the germline V gene are SGHTA and FQGNSA. The CDR3 is made up of 14 amino acids. V shed 5 bases, J shed 4 bases, and the junction held 4 bases outside the gene matches. The CDR3 here is CASSRLAGTYEQYF. CDR3 sequence (DNA): TGTGCCAGCAGCCGACTAGCGGGAACTTACGAGCAGTACTTC. Variable domain in full (rest from reference TRBV7-2 and TRBJ2-7): GAGVSQSPSNKVTEKGKDVELRCDPISGHTALYWYRQSLGQGLEFLIYFQGNSAPDKSGLPSDRFSAERTGGSVSTLTIQRTQQEDSAVYLCASSRLAGTYEQYFGPGTRLTVT.

The chain recombines TRBV10-3 with TRBJ2-7; TRBD2 agrees at 14 bases. CDR1 is ENHRY, CDR2 SYGVKD, per germline. V lost 4 bases and J lost 0; bases outside the gene matches: 5. The CDR3 consists of 17 residues. As DNA, the CDR3 is TGTGCCATCAGTGCAGGGACTAGCGGGGGCCTCTCCTACGAGCAGTACTTC. Translated: CAISAGTSGGLSYEQYF.

J is TRBJ2-1 and V is TRBV19, with 15 bases identical to TRBD2. CDR1 LNHDA and CDR2 SQIVND come from the germline V gene (reference sequence). V dropped 6 bases and J dropped 7; count of bases not matched to a gene: 7. This CDR3 is 16 amino acids long. Here the CDR3 DNA reads TGTGCCAGTAGAGGACTAGCGGGGGGGCAGAGGAATGAGCAGTTCTTC. Protein: CASRGLAGGQRNEQFF.

V usage is TRBV7-9 and J usage is TRBJ1-4; tentatively, D is TRBD1 (5 bases). The CDR3 totals 15 residues. V was pared by 5 bases and J by 0 bases, with 10 bases between. CDR1 SEHNR and CDR2 FQNEAQ come from the germline V gene (reference sequence). The DNA of the CDR3 is TGTGCCAGCAGCCCTGGACATGCAACTAATGAAAAACTGTTTTTT. Translating it yields CASSPGHATNEKLFF.

This clone was detected once. The chain links TRBV19 to TRBJ2-1; the D gene is possibly TRBD2 (6 bases). This CDR3 comprises 14 residues. Germline CDR1 and CDR2: LNHDA and SQIVND (reference sequence). Trimming shortened V by 8 bases and J by 2 bases, and 13 bases separated the two germline ends. The CDR3 protein is CASSRGEPYNEQFF. The DNA for the CDR3 is TGTGCCAGTTCCCGCGGGGAACCCTACAATGAGCAGTTCTTC. The full variable domain, in which reference TRBV19 and TRBJ2-1 provide the parts outside the CDR3, is DGGITQSPKYLFRKEGQNVTLSCEQNLNHDAMYWYRQDPGQGLRLIYYSQIVNDFQKGDIAEGYSVSREKKESFPLTVTSAQKNPTAFYLCASSRGEPYNEQFFGPGTRLTVL.

The gene calls are TRBV7-2 and TRBJ2-2; 9 positions match TRBD2. From germline, CDR1 is SGHTA and CDR2 FQGNSA. Trimming removed 5 bases from V and 5 bases from J; junction bases left unmatched: 12. The CDR3 loop spans 17 amino acids. The CDR3 loop is CASSQGGTSRTTGELFF. The CDR3 coding sequence is TGTGCCAGCAGCCAAGGAGGGACTAGCAGGACTACCGGGGAGCTGTTTTTT.

The gene calls are TRBV7-2 and TRBJ2-7; 9 bases fit TRBD1. Germline V lookup: CDR1 SGHTA, CDR2 FQGNSA. The CDR3 consists of 16 residues. V shed 0 bases and J 3 bases; nucleotides not matched to a gene: 6. The CDR3 sequence: CASSLASGTGIYEQYF. As DNA, the CDR3 is TGTGCCAGCAGCTTAGCCTCCGGGACAGGGATCTACGAGCAGTACTTC.

The V gene is TRBV5-1, the J gene TRBJ2-3; 8 positions match TRBD2. V lost 1 base and J lost 2; bases outside the gene matches: 6. Germline CDR1 is SGHRS and CDR2 is YFSETQ. The length of the CDR3 is 16 residues. The CDR3 reads CASSLTGGLYTDTQYF. The CDR3 DNA reads as TGCGCCAGCAGCTTGACGGGGGGGCTATACACAGATACGCAGTATTTT.

The gene calls are TRBV7-2 and TRBJ2-3; possible D gene TRBD1, 5 bases. Germline CDR1 and CDR2: SGHTA and FQGNSA. The CDR3 loop spans 15 amino acids. Deletions cut 3 bases from V and 0 bases from J, with 10 bases between. CDR3 sequence reads: CASSFQGSSTDTQYF. CDR3 nucleotides: TGTGCCAGCAGCTTTCAGGGATCTAGCACAGATACGCAGTATTTT.

This chain uses TRBV19 with TRBJ2-2; TRBD1 matches 8 bases. The germline CDR1 and CDR2 sequences are LNHDA and SQIVND (reference sequence). CDR3 size: 14 residues. V shed 4 bases, J shed 4 bases, and the junction held 2 bases outside the gene matches. CDR3 loop: CASSSRGRTGELFF. For the CDR3, the DNA is TGTGCCAGTAGTAGCAGGGGGCGCACCGGGGAGCTGTTTTTT.

This rearrangement joins TRBV9 to TRBJ2-3; D uncertain. Germline V lookup: CDR1 SGDLS, CDR2 YYNGEE. The CDR3 is 13 amino acids. Trimming took off 2 bases at V and 3 bases at J, with 7 bases between the two ends. DNA of the CDR3: TGTGCCAGCAGCGTCGAGACAACAGATACGCAGTATTTT. This sequence encodes CASSVETTDTQYF.

CDR3 nucleotide sequence: TGTGCCAGCAGCTTAAGGGTGGGGCAAGCCTACGAGCAGTACTTC. This sequence encodes CASSLRVGQAYEQYF. This sequence joins TRBV7-2 and TRBJ2-5, with D possibly matching TRBD1 (5 bases). Judging by the DNA end, TRBJ2-7 fits better; the J call may be wrong. Germline V CDR1 and CDR2: SGHTA, FQGNSA. This CDR3 contains 15 residues.

The count of this clone is one. The chain has TRBV4-2 and TRBJ1-5; perhaps TRBD1 as D (5 bases). Germline V gene lookup returns CDR1 LGHNA and CDR2 YNFKEQ. The CDR3 has 14 amino acids. V lost 5 bases to trimming and J lost 3 bases, with 11 bases between them. CDR3 sequence: CASSLSGHNQPQHF. For the CDR3, the DNA is TGTGCCAGCAGCTTGTCAGGACACAATCAGCCCCAGCATTTT.

The rearrangement uses TRBV28 and TRBJ2-1; 10 bases match TRBD1. With 5 bases clipped from V and 7 bases from J, the junction kept 8 bases outside the gene matches. The CDR3 contains 15 residues. Germline V gene sequence: CDR1 MDHEN, CDR2 SYDVKM. In DNA, the CDR3 is TGTGCCAGCAGTGGGGGGGGACAGGGGTTGAATGAGCAGTTCTTC. Amino acid sequence: CASSGGGQGLNEQFF. The complete variable domain, with remaining parts taken from reference TRBV28 and TRBJ2-1, reads DVKVTQSSRYLVKRTGEKVFLECVQDMDHENMFWYRQDPGLGLRLIYFSYDVKMKEKGDIPEGYSVSREKKERFSLILESASTNQTSMYLCASSGGGQGLNEQFFGPGTRLTVL.

V and J are TRBV5-5 and TRBJ1-6; D remains unclear. The CDR3 has 13 amino acids. Trimming removed 2 bases at V and 8 bases at J, with 8 bases between. Germline V gene lookup returns CDR1 SGHKS and CDR2 YYEKEE (reference sequence). The chain's CDR3 is CASSLLSDSPLHF. The CDR3 DNA sequence: TGTGCCAGCAGCTTACTTTCGGATTCACCCCTCCACTTT.

V and J are TRBV4-2 and TRBJ2-1, with TRBD2 matching over 11 bases. Germline CDR1 is LGHNA and CDR2 is YNFKEQ. Trimming at V came to 4 bases and at J to 12 bases, leaving 14 bases not matched to a gene. The CDR3 consists of 16 residues. The CDR3 reads CASSLKAPPTSGGQFF. CDR3 bases: TGTGCCAGCAGCCTAAAAGCCCCCCCAACTAGCGGGGGGCAGTTCTTC.

The chain joins TRBV5-6 to TRBJ1-3; D uncertain. The CDR3 contains 14 residues. The V end was cut by 0 bases, the J end by 2 bases, with 6 bases between. CDR1 is SGHDT, CDR2 YYEEEE, per germline. The CDR3 DNA reads TGTGCCAGCAGCTTGGGAGGAGCTGGAAACACCATATATTTT. Translation: CASSLGGAGNTIYF. The complete variable domain, with remaining parts taken from reference TRBV5-6 and TRBJ1-3, reads DAGVTQSPTHLIKTRGQQVTLRCSPKSGHDTVSWYQQALGQGPQFIFQYYEEEERQRGNFPDRFSGHQFPNYSSELNVNALLLGDSALYLCASSLGGAGNTIYFGEGSWLTVV.

The V gene is TRBV19, the J gene TRBJ2-5; 7 positions match TRBD1. The length of the CDR3 is 15 residues. With 6 bases clipped from V and 1 base from J, the junction kept 8 bases outside the gene matches. Looked up from germline, CDR1 is LNHDA and CDR2 is SQIVND (reference sequence). The CDR3 DNA reads TGTGCCAGTAGACAGGGGTTGGGGACCCAAGAGACCCAGTACTTC. Translated, it gives CASRQGLGTQETQYF.

The rearrangement joins TRBV18 to TRBJ2-3; D not certain. V lost 3 bases and J 7 bases, leaving 8 bases between the germline ends. CDR1 KGHSH and CDR2 LQKENI come from the germline V gene. The CDR3 extends over 12 amino acids. CDR3 sequence (DNA): TGTGCCAGCTCACCCACAGAAAATACGCAGTATTTT. Translation: CASSPTENTQYF.

The J gene is TRBJ1-6, the V gene TRBV6-5; TRBD1 matches at 8 bases. Germline assignment: CDR1 MNHEY and CDR2 SVGAGI. The CDR3 is 15 amino acids. J gave up 3 bases and V 4 bases, and 2 bases lay outside the gene matches. The CDR3 DNA reads as TGTGCCAGCAGTTCTGGACAGGGCTATAATTCACCCCTCCACTTT. Protein product: CASSSGQGYNSPLHF.

The chain links TRBV7-2 to TRBJ1-5, with D uncertain. The germline V and J ends were trimmed by 2 bases and 4 bases, with 9 bases remaining between them. This CDR3 comprises 14 residues. Germline V gene lookup returns CDR1 SGHTA and CDR2 FQGNSA. For the CDR3, the DNA is TGTGCCAGCAGCTTATCACGGCTTAATCAGCCCCAGCATTTT. Amino acids: CASSLSRLNQPQHF.

The rearrangement joins TRBV4-3 to TRBJ1-1; D gene unclear. The CDR3 is 15 residues long. V lost 4 bases to trimming and J lost 5 bases, with 17 bases between them. Germline V gene data show CDR1 as LGHNA and CDR2 as YSLEER. The CDR3 region is CASSPGKDSGTEAFF. The CDR3 coding sequence is TGCGCCAGCAGCCCTGGAAAGGATTCGGGAACTGAAGCTTTCTTT.

The chain combines TRBV28 with TRBJ2-5, with 11 bases that match TRBD1. The trim removed 7 bases at V and 7 bases at J, leaving 11 bases unmatched. The CDR3 is made up of 15 amino acids. Germline V lookup: CDR1 MDHEN, CDR2 SYDVKM. The CDR3 DNA follows: TGTGCCAGCAACACAAGGGGGACAGGGGGGTGGACCCAGTACTTC. The encoded protein is CASNTRGTGGWTQYF.

The chain links TRBV10-3 to TRBJ2-5, with a possible D match to TRBD2 (5 bases). V lost 3 bases and J lost 0, with 11 bases in between. The CDR3 is made up of 15 amino acids. The germline V gene encodes CDR1 ENHRY and CDR2 SYGVKD. The CDR3 bases are TGTGCCATCAGTGACGCCCTAGCCAACCAAGAGACCCAGTACTTC. Translation gives CAISDALANQETQYF.

This clone has only a few counts. The chain recombines TRBV6-6 with TRBJ1-3; D may be TRBD1 (6 bases). CDR1 and CDR2 from the germline V gene are MNHNY and SVGAGI (reference sequence). Between the trimmed V and J ends, which lost 0 bases and 1 base, there was a span of 10 bases. The CDR3 is 16 amino acids. CDR3 loop: CASSYSGQGSGNTIYF. CDR3 nucleotide sequence: TGTGCCAGCAGTTACTCCGGCCAGGGGTCTGGAAACACCATATATTTT.